A single TCR beta chain is shown here with its context. Its antigen is not known. V dropped 4 bases and J dropped 3; count of bases not matched to a gene: 12. This CDR3 is 16 amino acids long. Germline V lookup: CDR1 LGHDT, CDR2 YNNKEL (reference sequence). These data come from a study of human T cells and chemical hapten exposure. Study as a whole: The study lasted 20 to 25 weeks, and patients were dosed weekly with diphenylcyclopropenone on the scalp throughout.

Regarding the study as a whole: Versus controls, expanded TCRs had significantly more large CDR3 similarity clusters.

Time point meaning: patch test 1, 2 weeks after DPC sensitization. The treatment was: therapeutic diphenylcyclopropenone sensitization with weekly scalp DPC. Blood sampling occurred before each patch-test application. Per the study methods: Sampled TCR counts reached a median of around 94,000 per sample, with values ranging from about 23,224 to 700,000. In TCRdb, the RACE reads were re-called with MiXCR into one record per CDR3 protein. What appears here as the V and J calls and clone size reflects TCRdb's work, not the paper's. The table has 180,000 or so distinct CDR3 sequences, 20% to 25% seen once.

The rearrangement links TRBV3-1 to TRBJ2-7; 7 bases agree with TRBD1. Sequencing was performed on whole blood, taken in connection with sensitization to the hapten diphenylcyclopropenone (DPC). The clonotype originates from a woman aged 50 to 65 with alopecia areata. Some clones in this sample may be carry-over from other donors' samples. The CDR3 protein is CASSRKPGTELYEQYF. In DNA, the CDR3 is TGTGCCAGCAGCCGGAAGCCCGGGACAGAACTCTACGAGCAGTACTTC.